This T cell receptor (beta chain) was recorded in a study of blood T cell repertoires in COVID-19. Original processing methods: From reference gene primer amplification, estimates of nucleated cell counts were derived. The table came from immunoSEQ multiplex PCR; TCRdb's copy has only in-frame clones and leaves some out. The DNA gave D and trimming, while V, J and clone size come from that table. The sample yields hundreds of thousands of clones, 83% seen once. Germline V gene sequence: CDR1 KGHDR, CDR2 SFDVKD. V shed 2 bases and J 6 bases; nucleotides not matched to a gene: 9. CDR3 length: 17 amino acids.

The TCR originated in a woman between 50 and 59 years old who had recovered from COVID-19. The sequenced material came from peripheral blood. The J gene is TRBJ2-2, the V gene TRBV24-1; the match to TRBD1 covers 9 bases. In nucleotides, the CDR3 is TGTGCCACCAGTGATTCTAGGACAGGGGTTTTCTCCGGGGAGCTGTTTTTT. It specifies CATSDSRTGVFSGELFF.